These 28 T cell receptor beta chains were all obtained from the same sample, sequenced in a study of cytomegalovirus exposure and HLA in healthy donors. A multiplex PCR was run with 60 Vbeta primers and 13 Jbeta primers. TCRdb keeps only in-frame clones here, not all; method: immunoSEQ multiplex PCR. Its table lists under 150,000 clones. The specimen was PBMCs. The receptors stem from a woman aged 55 to 70 in good health and CMV-seronegative.

This chain uses TRBV6-1 with TRBJ1-6; D remains unclear. Between the trimmed V and J ends, which lost 2 bases and 0 bases, there was a span of 8 bases. Germline-derived CDR1 and CDR2 are MNHNS and SASEGT. The CDR3 extends over 16 amino acids. CDR3 protein: CASSEFPSSYNSPLHF. CDR3 bases: TGTGCCAGCAGTGAATTCCCCAGCTCCTATAATTCACCCCTCCACTTT.

This chain uses TRBV7-9 with TRBJ2-3; TRBD1 is a possible D gene (5 bases). The germline gives CDR1 SEHNR, CDR2 FQNEAQ (reference sequence). V shed 5 bases and J shed 5 bases, with 11 bases lying between them. The CDR3 length is 13 residues. Written as DNA, the CDR3 is TGTGCCAGCAGCCGTCGTCAGGGAGATACGCAGTATTTT. Translating it yields CASSRRQGDTQYF.

The chain employs TRBV2 and TRBJ2-7, with D unclear. With 5 bases removed from V and 4 bases from J, the gap between germline ends came to 6 bases. Looked up from germline, CDR1 is SNHLY and CDR2 is FYNNEI. This CDR3 is built from 11 residues. The CDR3 region has the DNA TGTGCCAGCAGTACAGAGTACGAGCAGTACTTC. This translates into CASSTEYEQYF.

V usage is TRBV20-1 and J usage is TRBJ1-1; D not resolved. Looked up from germline, CDR1 is DFQATT and CDR2 is SNEGSKA (reference sequence). The CDR3 covers 10 residues. The DNA of the CDR3 is TGCAGCCATCAGAACACTGAAGCTTTCTTT. Its translation: CSHQNTEAFF.

The rearrangement joins TRBV5-1 to TRBJ1-4, with a weak D call TRBD1 (6 bases). Germline CDR1 SGHRS, CDR2 YFSETQ. This CDR3 region has 15 residues. V gave up 2 bases and J gave up 6 bases, with 14 bases separating them. The CDR3 loop reads CASSFQGRGDEKLFF. DNA for the CDR3: TGCGCCAGCAGCTTCCAGGGGCGCGGTGATGAAAAACTGTTTTTT.

This chain connects TRBV9 to TRBJ1-1, with TRBD1 identical over 7 bases. Germline CDR1 SGDLS, CDR2 YYNGEE. V was clipped by 0 bases and J by 0 bases; unmatched bases: 2. The CDR3 covers 15 residues. CDR3 region: CASSVADRMNTEAFF. CDR3 DNA: TGTGCCAGCAGCGTAGCGGACAGGATGAACACTGAAGCTTTCTTT.

This chain links TRBV5-1 with TRBJ2-7, with D tentatively TRBD2 (6 bases). CDR1 SGHRS and CDR2 YFSETQ come from the germline V gene. V was trimmed by 3 bases and J by 1 base, leaving 11 bases between them. The length of the CDR3 is 14 residues. The CDR3 DNA is TGCGCCAGCAGCTGGGGACTGCTATCCTACGAGCAGTACTTC. Translation: CASSWGLLSYEQYF.

DNA for the CDR3: TGTGCCAGCTATACGGAGGCAGGGGTTCCCGGGGAGCTGTTTTTT. Protein sequence: CASYTEAGVPGELFF. The J gene is TRBJ2-2, the V gene TRBV6-5; D may be TRBD1 (6 bases). CDR1 MNHEY and CDR2 SVGAGI come from the germline V gene. Trimming removed 8 bases at V and 6 bases at J, with 19 bases between. This CDR3 is built from 15 residues.

The rearrangement links TRBV2 to TRBJ1-4; a possible D gene is TRBD1 (6 bases). V lost 7 bases to trimming and J lost 2 bases, with 26 bases between them. The CDR3 length is 19 residues. Germline lookup yields CDR1 SNHLY and CDR2 FYNNEI. The CDR3, as DNA: TGTGCCAGCAACCTAGGGTTACAGGGTGGTGCTTCGACTAATGAAAAACTGTTTTTT. Residues: CASNLGLQGGASTNEKLFF.

The J gene is TRBJ1-4, the V gene TRBV19, with 7 bases identical to TRBD1. The CDR3 runs 14 residues. The germline V gene has CDR1 LNHDA and CDR2 SQIVND (reference sequence). The V segment lost 1 base and the J segment 7 bases; nucleotides outside the gene matches: 3. CDR3 residues: CASSIGQGGEKLFF. The CDR3 DNA is TGTGCCAGTAGTATAGGACAGGGTGGTGAAAAACTGTTTTTT.

CDR3 bases: TGTGCCAGCAGCCACCGCGGGGAATCCTACGAGCAGTACTTC. Amino acids: CASSHRGESYEQYF. The V and J genes are TRBV6-6 and TRBJ2-7; perhaps TRBD2 as D (6 bases). Germline values: CDR1 MNHNY, CDR2 SVGAGI (reference sequence). This CDR3 has 14 residues. Trimming took off 6 bases at V and 1 base at J, with 13 bases between the two ends.

Concerning this clone: The same CDR3 also results from other DNA sequences found in this sample. The V gene is TRBV5-1, the J gene TRBJ2-5, with D perhaps TRBD1 (6 bases). This CDR3 spans 13 amino acids. The V gene lost 0 bases and the J gene lost 3 bases, with 6 bases spanning the gap. Germline V gene sequence: CDR1 SGHRS, CDR2 YFSETQ. The CDR3, as DNA: TGCGCCAGCAGCTTGGGGACAGAAGAGACCCAGTACTTC. Translated, it gives CASSLGTEETQYF.

The genes are TRBV18 and TRBJ1-4; TRBD1 might be the D (6 bases). Trimming removed 9 bases at V and 4 bases at J, with 12 bases between. There are 13 residues in the CDR3. Germline-derived CDR1 and CDR2 are KGHSH and LQKENI. The CDR3 bases are TGTGCCAGTCACGACAGGAATAATGAAAAACTGTTTTTT. This translates into CASHDRNNEKLFF.

The gene calls are TRBV25-1 and TRBJ2-3; D not resolved. Trimming shortened V by 4 bases and J by 0 bases, and 2 bases separated the two germline ends. The CDR3 has 12 amino acids. CDR1 and CDR2 (germline): MGHDK, SYGVNS. The CDR3 here is CASSASTDTQYF. The CDR3 DNA reads as TGTGCCAGCAGTGCAAGCACAGATACGCAGTATTTT.

The chain carries TRBV6-1 and TRBJ1-3, with TRBD1 identical over 9 bases. CDR1 is MNHNS and CDR2 is SASEGT in the germline V gene. CDR3 length: 16 residues. J lost 4 bases, V lost 4 bases, and 8 bases had no gene match. CDR3: CASSGRTGERGNTIYF. CDR3 nucleotides: TGTGCCAGCAGTGGACGGACAGGGGAAAGGGGAAACACCATATATTTT.

CDR3 coding DNA: TGTGCCAGCAGTTGGGGGGGGCCAGGTAGTAACATTCAGTACTTC. It is translated as CASSWGGPGSNIQYF. The J gene is TRBJ2-4, the V gene TRBV6-6, with a possible D match to TRBD2 (7 bases). Germline V gene lookup returns CDR1 MNHNY and CDR2 SVGAGI (reference sequence). Deletions cut 4 bases from V and 7 bases from J, with 17 bases between. The CDR3 consists of 15 residues.

The genes are TRBV5-6 and TRBJ1-5; TRBD1 agrees at 12 bases. J gave up 6 bases and V 3 bases, and 7 bases lay outside the gene matches. Per germline, CDR1 SGHDT and CDR2 YYEEEE. The CDR3 contains 16 residues. This CDR3 is CASSWGGTGGRQPQHF. Here the CDR3 DNA reads TGTGCCAGCAGCTGGGGAGGGACAGGGGGCCGTCAGCCCCAGCATTTT.

The J gene is TRBJ1-5, the V gene TRBV6-1, with TRBD1 matching over 7 bases. V gave up 2 bases and J gave up 7 bases; unmatched junction bases: 2. The CDR3 has 13 amino acids. Per germline, CDR1 MNHNS and CDR2 SASEGT. The DNA for the CDR3 is TGTGCCAGCAGTGAACAGGGGGTGCAGCCCCAGCATTTT. This codes for CASSEQGVQPQHF.

The chain has TRBV5-1 and TRBJ2-1; D perhaps matches TRBD1 (6 bases). This CDR3 region has 14 residues. Germline loops: CDR1 SGHRS, CDR2 YFSETQ. V lost 4 bases and J lost 8, with 16 bases in between. DNA for the CDR3: TGCGCCAGCAGCCAAAACACAGGGTTGTATGAGCAGTTCTTC. This codes for CASSQNTGLYEQFF.

The chain links TRBV6-1 to TRBJ1-3; D remains unclear. Trimming stripped 9 bases from V and 0 bases from J, with 15 bases between. The germline gives CDR1 MNHNS, CDR2 SASEGT. The CDR3 length is 15 residues. CDR3 in DNA: TGTGCCAGAAGGGAGCAGACCTACTCTGGAAACACCATATATTTT. As protein: CARREQTYSGNTIYF.

This sequence joins TRBV19 and TRBJ2-2, with 14 bases identical to TRBD2. The CDR3 runs to 14 residues. J lost 8 bases, V lost 4 bases, and 0 bases had no gene match. Germline V gene lookup returns CDR1 LNHDA and CDR2 SQIVND (reference sequence). The CDR3 DNA reads as TGTGCCAGTAGTAGGACTAGCGGGAGGGGGGAGCTGTTTTTT. Amino acids: CASSRTSGRGELFF.

A word on this clone: The junction departs from germline at one end; a sequencing error may be responsible. This chain connects TRBV10-3 to TRBJ1-1; D possibly corresponds to TRBD1 (6 bases). The CDR3 sequence is 13 residues long. The germline CDR1 and CDR2 sequences are ENHRY and SYGVKD. Written as DNA, the CDR3 is TGTGCCATTTTCCAAACAGGGAACGCTGAAGCTTTCTTT. It translates to CAIFQTGNAEAFF.

This sequence joins TRBV12-5 and TRBJ2-3, with 9 bases aligning to TRBD2. This CDR3 comprises 16 residues. V trimming: 1 base; J trimming: 6 bases; junction bases outside the gene matches: 8. In germline, CDR1 is LGHNT, CDR2 FRNRAP. The CDR3 loop is CASGLGASGVGDTQYF. The CDR3, as DNA: TGTGCTAGTGGTTTGGGGGCTAGCGGGGTAGGGGATACGCAGTATTTT.

The chain joins TRBV28 to TRBJ2-2; D possibly corresponds to TRBD1 (6 bases). CDR3 length: 13 residues. Trimming took 2 bases from V and 7 from J, leaving 8 bases between them. Germline assignment: CDR1 MDHEN and CDR2 SYDVKM. The CDR3 nucleotides read TGTGCCAGCAGTTTACAGGGGTACGGGGAGCTGTTTTTT. Residues: CASSLQGYGELFF.

The chain is built from TRBV4-1 and TRBJ2-3, with a weak D call TRBD2 (5 bases). CDR3 length: 15 residues. CDR1 is MGHRA, CDR2 YSYEKL, per germline. V lost 1 base, J lost 0 bases, and 8 bases lay in between. CDR3 protein: CASSQVGLSTDTQYF. In nucleotides, the CDR3 is TGCGCCAGCAGCCAAGTCGGACTGAGCACAGATACGCAGTATTTT.

This chain joins TRBV18 and TRBJ1-2; D is undetermined. The V gene lost 4 bases and the J gene lost 0 bases, with 15 bases spanning the gap. This CDR3 is built from 16 residues. Per the germline V gene, CDR1 is KGHSH and CDR2 is LQKENI. CDR3: CASSHETGMPNYGYTF. CDR3 in DNA: TGTGCCAGCTCACACGAAACCGGGATGCCTAACTATGGCTACACCTTC. The full variable domain, its missing parts supplied by reference TRBV18 and TRBJ1-2, is NAGVMQNPRHLVRRRGQEARLRCSPMKGHSHVYWYRQLPEEGLKFMVYLQKENIIDESGMPKERFSAEFPKEGPSILRIQQVVRGDSAAYFCASSHETGMPNYGYTFGSGTRLTVV.

The chain is built from TRBV11-2 and TRBJ2-2; maybe TRBD1 (5 bases). Germline V lookup: CDR1 SGHAT, CDR2 FQNNGV. The V gene lost 2 bases and the J gene lost 5 bases, with 9 bases spanning the gap. The CDR3 loop spans 14 amino acids. The CDR3 DNA follows: TGTGCCAGCAGCTTAACAGGCCGGACCGGGGAGCTGTTTTTT. Protein: CASSLTGRTGELFF.

The rearrangement uses TRBV5-4 and TRBJ2-5, with 15 bases fitting TRBD2. Trimming took 3 bases from V and 3 from J; bases not matched to a gene: 0. The germline CDR1 and CDR2 sequences are SGHNT and YYREEE (reference sequence). This CDR3 spans 15 amino acids. In DNA, the CDR3 is TGTGCCAGCAGCTGGACTAGCGGGGGGGAAGAGACCCAGTACTTC. Translation gives CASSWTSGGEETQYF.